Detailed here is one T cell receptor (beta chain). Antigen specificity is unknown. This sample is part of a study of T cell responses to AZD1222 COVID-19 vaccine. The protocol was immunoSEQ multiplex PCR, while the TCRdb copy is restricted to in-frame clones and leaves out a portion. The table includes 120,000 or so clones, more than 70% detected once. Study observations and caveats: Increased Spike-specific TCR breadth and depth were observed after two AZD1222 doses. Regions left unmutated in variants are reportedly the target of nearly half of spike-specific TCRs. The CD4 TCRs associated with vaccination extended across spike and predominated at 160-218 and 743-854.

This CDR3 region has 20 residues. Germline V CDR1 and CDR2: GTSNPN, SVGIG (reference sequence). J was trimmed by 0 bases and V by 4 bases; bases with no gene match: 15. Sequencing used peripheral blood, obtained 28 days after the second AZD1222 dose. This clonotype was obtained from an adult who received the AZD1222 COVID-19 vaccine. The genes are TRBV30 and TRBJ2-1, with 13 bases lining up with TRBD2. Here the CDR3 reads CAWTQPGTRTSGSSYNEQFF. The DNA for the CDR3 is TGTGCCTGGACCCAACCCGGGACACGGACTAGCGGGAGCTCCTACAATGAGCAGTTCTTC.